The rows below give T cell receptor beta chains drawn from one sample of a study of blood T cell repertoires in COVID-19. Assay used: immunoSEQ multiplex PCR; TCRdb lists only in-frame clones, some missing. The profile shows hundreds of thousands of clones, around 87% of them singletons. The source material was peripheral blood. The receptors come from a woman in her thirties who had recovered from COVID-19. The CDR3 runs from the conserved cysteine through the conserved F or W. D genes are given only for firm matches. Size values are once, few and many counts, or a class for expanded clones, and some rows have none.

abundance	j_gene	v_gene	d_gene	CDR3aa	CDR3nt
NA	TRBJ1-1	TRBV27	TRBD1	CASSLVAGGTTEAFF	TGTGCCAGCAGTTTAGTAGCAGGGGGAACGACTGAAGCTTTCTTT
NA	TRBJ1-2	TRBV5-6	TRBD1	CASSLNAGGLYGYTF	TGTGCCAGCAGCTTGAACGCAGGGGGCCTCTATGGCTACACCTTC
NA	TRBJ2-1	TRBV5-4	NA	CASRRDSYNEQFF	TGTGCCAGCAGACGAGACAGCTACAATGAGCAGTTCTTC
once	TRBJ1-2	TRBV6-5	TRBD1	CASSRTGADYGYTF	TGTGCCAGCAGTCGTACAGGGGCGGACTATGGCTACACCTTC
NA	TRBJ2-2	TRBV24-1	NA	CATSDFPFGRANTGELFF	TGTGCCACCAGTGATTTCCCTTTTGGCAGGGCGAACACCGGGGAGCTGTTTTTT
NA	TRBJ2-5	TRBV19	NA	CASSIYQGQETQYF	TGTGCCAGTAGTATTTATCAGGGGCAAGAGACCCAGTACTTC
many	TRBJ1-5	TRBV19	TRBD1	CASSGAGGRNQPQHF	TGTGCCAGTAGTGGAGCAGGGGGAAGGAATCAGCCCCAGCATTTT
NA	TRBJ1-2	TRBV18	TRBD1	CASSPIGGQVANYGYTF	TGTGCCAGCTCACCAATAGGGGGCCAGGTTGCTAACTATGGCTACACCTTC
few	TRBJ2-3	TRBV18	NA	CASSRTEVTDTQYF	TGTGCCAGCTCTCGGACAGAAGTCACAGATACGCAGTATTTT
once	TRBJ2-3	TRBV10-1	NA	CASSDELGGTDTQYF	TGCGCCAGCAGCGACGAATTGGGGGGAACAGATACGCAGTATTTT
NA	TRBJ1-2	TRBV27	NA	CASSLFAQNYGYTF	TGTGCCAGCAGTTTATTCGCGCAAAACTATGGCTACACCTTC
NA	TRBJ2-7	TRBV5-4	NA	CASSYTPTTGSEQYF	TGTGCCAGCAGCTACACCCCTACCACAGGCAGCGAGCAGTACTTC
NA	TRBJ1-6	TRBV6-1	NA	CASSEPGGGFDSPLHF	TGTGCCAGCAGTGAACCCGGCGGAGGTTTCGATTCACCCCTCCACTTT
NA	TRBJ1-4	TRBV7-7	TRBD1	CASSPGQGAGREKLFF	TGTGCTAGCAGCCCCGGACAGGGGGCAGGAAGGGAAAAACTGTTTTTT
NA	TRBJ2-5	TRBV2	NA	CASRNRALVPETQYF	TGTGCCAGCAGAAACAGGGCTCTGGTCCCAGAGACCCAGTACTTC
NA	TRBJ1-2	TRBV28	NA	CASSLGGYYGYTF	TGTGCCAGCAGTTTAGGGGGCTACTATGGCTACACCTTC
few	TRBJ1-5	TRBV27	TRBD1	CASSHRGMYQPQHF	TGTGCCAGCAGTCACAGGGGGATGTATCAGCCCCAGCATTTT
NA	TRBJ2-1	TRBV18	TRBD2	CASSPSWREVGEQFF	TGTGCCAGCTCACCAAGTTGGCGGGAGGTTGGTGAGCAGTTCTTC
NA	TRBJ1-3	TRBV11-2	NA	CASSLDKGAGNTIYF	TGTGCCAGCAGCTTAGATAAGGGGGCTGGAAACACCATATATTTT
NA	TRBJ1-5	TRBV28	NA	CASSTLLQPQHF	TGTGCCAGCAGCACGCTACTACAGCCCCAGCATTTT
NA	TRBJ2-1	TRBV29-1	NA	CSVSITTYNEQFF	TGCAGCGTTTCTATAACCACTTACAATGAGCAGTTCTTC